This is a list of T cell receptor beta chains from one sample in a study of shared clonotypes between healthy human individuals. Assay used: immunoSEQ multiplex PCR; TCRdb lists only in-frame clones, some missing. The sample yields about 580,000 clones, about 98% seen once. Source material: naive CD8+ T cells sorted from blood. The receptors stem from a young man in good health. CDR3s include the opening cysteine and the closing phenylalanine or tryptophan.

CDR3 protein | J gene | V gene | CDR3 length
CASRKTGWPYEQYF | TRBJ2-7 | TRBV25-1 | 14
CASSPPGQNEKLFF | TRBJ1-4 | TRBV27 | 14
CASSLVGGTNTGELFF | TRBJ2-2 | TRBV5-1 | 16
CAWSRVAHTDTQYF | TRBJ2-3 | TRBV30 | 14
CASSLAPQGNEQFF | TRBJ2-1 | TRBV7-2 | 14
CASRAPQGSNTEAFF | TRBJ1-1 | TRBV5-6 | 15
CASREGSGNTIYF | TRBJ1-3 | TRBV5-1 | 13
CASSQDGVPLYNEQFF | TRBJ2-1 | TRBV4-1 | 16
CASSQGNQPQHF | TRBJ1-5 | TRBV6-5 | 12
CASSIQGEGTEAFF | TRBJ1-1 | TRBV5-1 | 14
CASSFGGRAYEQYF | TRBJ2-7 | TRBV7-9 | 14
CASSGEVNYGYTF | TRBJ1-2 | TRBV5-6 | 13
CASSLVRDTITDTQYF | TRBJ2-3 | TRBV7-9 | 16
CASSLGVGYNEQFF | TRBJ2-1 | TRBV7-7 | 14
CASSYSGQGYEQYF | TRBJ2-7 | TRBV6-6 | 14
CASSNRDYDYYEQYF | TRBJ2-7 | TRBV5-4 | 15